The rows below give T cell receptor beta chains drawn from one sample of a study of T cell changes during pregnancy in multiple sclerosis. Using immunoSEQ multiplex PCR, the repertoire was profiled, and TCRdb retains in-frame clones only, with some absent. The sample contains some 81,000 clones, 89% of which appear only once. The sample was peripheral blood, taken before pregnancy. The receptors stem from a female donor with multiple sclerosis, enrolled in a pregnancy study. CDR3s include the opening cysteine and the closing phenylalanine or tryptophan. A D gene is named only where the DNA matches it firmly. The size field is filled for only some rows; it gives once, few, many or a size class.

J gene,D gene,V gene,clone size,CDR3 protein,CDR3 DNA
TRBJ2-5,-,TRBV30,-,CAWSDLQHQETQYF,TGTGCCTGGAGTGATTTACAGCACCAAGAGACCCAGTACTTC
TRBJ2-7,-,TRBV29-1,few,CSVPPPPGQVWGYEQYF,TGCAGCGTGCCCCCCCCGCCAGGGCAGGTCTGGGGATACGAGCAGTACTTC
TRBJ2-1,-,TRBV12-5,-,CASGLARGAGASYNEQFF,TGTGCTAGTGGTTTGGCCAGGGGTGCGGGGGCCTCCTACAATGAGCAGTTCTTC
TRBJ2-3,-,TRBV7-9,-,CASSFSAVRGDTQYF,TGTGCCAGCAGCTTTTCAGCTGTAAGGGGTGATACGCAGTATTTT
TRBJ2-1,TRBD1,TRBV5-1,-,CASSTGTGYVNEQFF,TGCGCCAGCAGCACCGGGACAGGGTACGTCAATGAGCAGTTCTTC
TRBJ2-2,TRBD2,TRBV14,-,CASRGSGGNTGELFF,TGTGCCAGCAGAGGCAGCGGGGGGAACACCGGGGAGCTGTTTTTT
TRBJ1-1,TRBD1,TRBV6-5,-,CASSYEGAEMNTEAFF,TGTGCCAGCAGTTACGAGGGGGCCGAAATGAACACTGAAGCTTTCTTT
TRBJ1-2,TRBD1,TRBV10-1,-,CASSWTGFGYGYTF,TGCGCCAGCAGCTGGACAGGGTTTGGCTATGGCTACACCTTC
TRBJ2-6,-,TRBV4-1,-,CASSQLSGSGANVLTF,TGCGCCAGCAGCCAACTTTCGGGGTCTGGGGCCAACGTCCTGACTTTC
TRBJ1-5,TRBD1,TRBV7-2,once,CASSRGQDFYSNQPQHF,TGTGCCAGCAGCAGGGGACAGGATTTTTATAGCAATCAGCCCCAGCATTTT
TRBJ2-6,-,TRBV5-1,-,CASSFIFRGSGANVLTF,TGCGCCAGCAGCTTCATCTTCAGGGGAAGTGGGGCCAACGTCCTGACTTTC
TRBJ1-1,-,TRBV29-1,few,CSVEEGSF,TGCAGCGTTGAAGAGGGCAGCTTT
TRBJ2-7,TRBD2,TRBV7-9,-,CASSLPGGEQYF,TGTGCCAGCAGCTTACCGGGAGGCGAGCAGTACTTC
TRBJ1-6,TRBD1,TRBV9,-,CASSVGISGTGEFSPLHF,TGTGCCAGCAGCGTAGGGATAAGTGGGACAGGGGAATTTTCACCCCTCCACTTT
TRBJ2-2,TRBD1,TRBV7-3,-,CASSLGDRRTGELFF,TGTGCCAGCAGCCTGGGGGACAGGCGCACCGGGGAGCTGTTTTTT
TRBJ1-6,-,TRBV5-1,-,CASSLERVTMGNSPLHF,TGCGCCAGCAGCTTGGAGAGGGTGACAATGGGGAATTCACCCCTCCACTTT
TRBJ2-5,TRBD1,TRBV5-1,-,CASSLTGVQETQYF,TGCGCCAGCAGCTTGACAGGGGTCCAAGAGACCCAGTACTTC
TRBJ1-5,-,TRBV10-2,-,CASSEPAGRPNQPQHF,TGCGCCAGCAGTGAACCCGCAGGGAGGCCTAATCAGCCCCAGCATTTT
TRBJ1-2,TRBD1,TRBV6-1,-,CASSAPTGVGGYTF,TGTGCCAGCAGTGCCCCGACAGGGGTAGGTGGCTACACCTTC
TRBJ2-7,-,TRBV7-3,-,CASSPGGAGYEQYF,TGTGCCAGCAGCCCAGGAGGGGCCGGCTACGAGCAGTACTTC
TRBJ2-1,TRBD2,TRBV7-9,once,CASSPLPGGRNEQFF,TGTGCCAGCAGCCCTCTGCCGGGGGGGCGAAATGAGCAGTTCTTC
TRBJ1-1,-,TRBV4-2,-,CASSQDRGTEAFF,TGTGCCAGCAGCCAAGATAGGGGCACTGAAGCTTTCTTT
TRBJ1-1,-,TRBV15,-,CATSRRQRTEAFF,TGTGCCACCAGCAGACGACAGAGGACTGAAGCTTTCTTT
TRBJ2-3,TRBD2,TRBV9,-,CASSWTSTGDTQYF,TGTGCCAGCAGCTGGACTAGCACTGGCGATACGCAGTATTTT